The clone carrying this TCR beta chain was detected many times. Its antigen remains unidentified. Patients affected by ophthalmopathy presented a Clinical Activity Score of at least 3, a NOSPECS grade of at least 4, and disease duration below 3 months. The PBMCs had their origin in less than 13 ml of fresh peripheral blood. The CDR3 totals 17 residues. With 7 bases removed from V and 1 base from J, the gap between germline ends came to 22 bases. The V gene's germline CDR1 is SNHLY and CDR2 FYNNEI. This entry belongs to a study of T cells in Graves' hyperthyroidism and ophthalmopathy. Amplification of TCR beta CDR3 regions was performed using RNA transcripts as template. HTBI primers drove first-round RT-PCR of the TCR CDR3. TCRdb called the multiplex PCR reads again in MiXCR, with one record for every CDR3 protein. The top ten hold about two fifths of the sample, which has around 270,000 distinct CDR3 sequences, less than 20% seen once.

Study results and limitations: Most thyroid clonotypes expanded above 0.001 appeared in blood too.

The clonotype comes from a middle-aged man with Graves' ophthalmopathy. The chain is built from TRBV2 and TRBJ1-1; no clear D. Specimen: blood. CDR3 loop: CASMPPPWKGTNTEAFF. The CDR3 nucleotides read TGTGCCAGCATGCCTCCCCCCTGGAAGGGTACGAACACTGAAGCTTTCTTT.